One and the same sample provided the 8 T cell receptor beta chains below, sequenced in a study of beta chain features in type 1 diabetes. Study-level results: Within each of all four CD4+ subsets, Type 1 diabetes patients had TCRB CDR3s that were moderately but significantly shorter.

The entirety of the isolated RNA underwent reverse transcription, so expressed TCRB transcripts were sequenced. Data came from immunoSEQ multiplex PCR; TCRdb stores just in-frame clones and leaves some out. The sample carries 600,000 or so clones, around 11% recorded once. Antigens of these TCRs are unknown. Sequenced sample: naive CD4+ T cells from blood. These receptors all stem from a man younger than 45 with type 1 diabetes.

In DNA, the CDR3 is TGCAGCGTAGGGGACCCGGGGGCCTATGGCTACACCTTC. This translates into CSVGDPGAYGYTF. The rearrangement uses TRBV29-1 and TRBJ1-2; D possibly corresponds to TRBD1 (6 bases). Germline lookup yields CDR1 SQVTM and CDR2 ANQGSEA. This CDR3 contains 13 residues. The germline V and J ends were trimmed by 6 bases and 4 bases, with 15 bases remaining between them.

The rearrangement joins TRBV28 to TRBJ2-7, with D maybe TRBD2 (5 bases). Trimming took 2 bases from V and 2 from J, leaving 16 bases between them. The CDR3 length is 16 residues. Germline assignment: CDR1 MDHEN and CDR2 SYDVKM. The DNA of the CDR3 is TGTGCCAGCAGTTTAAATCTCAGCGGTAGAACCTACGAGCAGTACTTC. This encodes CASSLNLSGRTYEQYF. Supplemented by reference TRBV28 and TRBJ2-7, the full variable domain reads DVKVTQSSRYLVKRTGEKVFLECVQDMDHENMFWYRQDPGLGLRLIYFSYDVKMKEKGDIPEGYSVSREKKERFSLILESASTNQTSMYLCASSLNLSGRTYEQYFGPGTRLTVT.

The V gene is TRBV5-1, the J gene TRBJ2-7; TRBD1 or TRBD2 may be the D gene (6 bases each). The CDR3 contains 13 residues. Germline-derived CDR1 and CDR2 are SGHRS and YFSETQ. V gave up 5 bases and J gave up 0 bases, with 9 bases separating them. For the CDR3, the DNA is TGCGCCAGCAGAGGGGGGAACTCCTACGAGCAGTACTTC. Its protein product is CASRGGNSYEQYF. The entire variable domain, with the rest obtained from reference TRBV5-1 and TRBJ2-7, is as follows: KAGVTQTPRYLIKTRGQQVTLSCSPISGHRSVSWYQQTPGQGLQFLFEYFSETQRNKGNFPGRFSGRQFSNSRSEMNVSTLELGDSALYLCASRGGNSYEQYFGPGTRLTVT.

This CDR3 is CASSLRRLPQETQYF. The CDR3 DNA follows: TGCGCCAGCAGCTTGCGGAGACTACCCCAAGAGACCCAGTACTTC. The chain employs TRBV5-1 and TRBJ2-5, with a tentative D call TRBD2 (5 bases). Looked up from germline, CDR1 is SGHRS and CDR2 is YFSETQ. V shed 1 base and J shed 1 base, with 11 bases lying between them. This CDR3 region has 15 residues.

The table lists this clone with a few counts. The J gene is TRBJ2-5, the V gene TRBV18; 7 positions match TRBD1. There are 13 residues in the CDR3. J gave up 2 bases and V 6 bases, and 3 bases lay outside the gene matches. Germline CDR1 KGHSH, CDR2 LQKENI. CDR3 residues: CASSGTAQETQYF. The CDR3 DNA reads TGTGCCAGCTCCGGGACAGCTCAAGAGACCCAGTACTTC.

The chain links TRBV28 to TRBJ1-2; D is uncertain. Germline loops: CDR1 MDHEN, CDR2 SYDVKM. The CDR3 has 12 amino acids. Trimming removed 8 bases at V and 4 bases at J, with 11 bases between. The CDR3 sequence: CASERARYGYTF. CDR3 DNA sequence: TGTGCCAGCGAACGGGCTCGCTATGGCTACACCTTC.

Note on this clone: Other DNA sequences in this specimen translate into the identical CDR3. This chain joins TRBV5-1 and TRBJ1-6; D is unresolved. The ends were cut back, 1 base at V and 8 bases at J, with 7 bases in the middle. This CDR3 is built from 13 residues. CDR1 and CDR2 (germline): SGHRS, YFSETQ. DNA for the CDR3: TGCGCCAGCAGCTTGCGTGGGGATTCACCCCTCCACTTT. This sequence encodes CASSLRGDSPLHF.

There are a few counts of this clone. The genes are TRBV5-6 and TRBJ2-7; TRBD2 matches 16 bases. Germline CDR1 SGHDT, CDR2 YYEEEE. V was clipped by 4 bases and J by 10 bases; unmatched bases: 11. The CDR3 extends over 16 amino acids. Here the CDR3 reads CASSRYLGTSGGDQYF. The DNA of the CDR3 is TGTGCCAGCAGCCGCTACCTCGGGACTAGCGGGGGGGATCAGTACTTC.